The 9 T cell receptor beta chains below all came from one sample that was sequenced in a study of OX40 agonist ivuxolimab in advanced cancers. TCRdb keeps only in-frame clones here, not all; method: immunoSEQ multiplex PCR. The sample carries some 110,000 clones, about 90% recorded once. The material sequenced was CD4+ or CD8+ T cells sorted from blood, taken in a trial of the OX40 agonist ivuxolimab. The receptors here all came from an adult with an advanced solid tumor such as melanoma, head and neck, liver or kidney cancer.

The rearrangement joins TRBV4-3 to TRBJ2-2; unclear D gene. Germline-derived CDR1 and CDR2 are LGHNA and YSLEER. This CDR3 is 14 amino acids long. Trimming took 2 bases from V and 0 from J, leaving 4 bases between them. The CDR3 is CASSQSPNTGELFF. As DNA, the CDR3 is TGCGCCAGCAGCCAATCTCCGAACACCGGGGAGCTGTTTTTT.

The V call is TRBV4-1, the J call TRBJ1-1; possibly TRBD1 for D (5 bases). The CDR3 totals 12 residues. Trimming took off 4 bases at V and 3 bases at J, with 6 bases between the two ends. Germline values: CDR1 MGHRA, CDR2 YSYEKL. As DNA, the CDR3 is TGCGCCAGCAGCCGGGGGTACACTGAAGCTTTCTTT. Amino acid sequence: CASSRGYTEAFF.

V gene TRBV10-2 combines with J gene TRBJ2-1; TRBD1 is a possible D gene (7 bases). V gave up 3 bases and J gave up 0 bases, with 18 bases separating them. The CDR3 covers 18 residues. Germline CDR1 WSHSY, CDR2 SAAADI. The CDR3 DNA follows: TGCGCCAGCAGTGACCTGCAGGGGGGCATTCGCTCCTACAATGAGCAGTTCTTC. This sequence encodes CASSDLQGGIRSYNEQFF.

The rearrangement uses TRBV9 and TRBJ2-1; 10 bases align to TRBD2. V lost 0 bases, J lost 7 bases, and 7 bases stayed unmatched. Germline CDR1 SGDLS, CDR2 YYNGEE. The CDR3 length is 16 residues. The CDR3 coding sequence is TGTGCCAGCAGCGTAGGAGACACTAGCGGGACGAATGAGCAGTTCTTC. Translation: CASSVGDTSGTNEQFF.

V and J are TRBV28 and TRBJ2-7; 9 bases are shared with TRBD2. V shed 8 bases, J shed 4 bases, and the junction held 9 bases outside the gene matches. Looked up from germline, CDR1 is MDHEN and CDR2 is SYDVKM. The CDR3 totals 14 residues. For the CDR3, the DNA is TGTGCCAGCCCTCGGGCTAGCGGGGTTTACGAGCAGTACTTC. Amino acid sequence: CASPRASGVYEQYF.

The CDR3: CASSLKRETHEQFF. The CDR3 bases are TGTGCCAGCAGTTTAAAGCGGGAGACCCATGAGCAGTTCTTC. The chain combines TRBV28 with TRBJ2-1; 8 bases line up with TRBD2. The V segment lost 2 bases and the J segment 8 bases; nucleotides outside the gene matches: 5. CDR3 length: 14 residues. Germline V gene data show CDR1 as MDHEN and CDR2 as SYDVKM. Variable domain in full (rest from reference TRBV28 and TRBJ2-1): DVKVTQSSRYLVKRTGEKVFLECVQDMDHENMFWYRQDPGLGLRLIYFSYDVKMKEKGDIPEGYSVSREKKERFSLILESASTNQTSMYLCASSLKRETHEQFFGPGTRLTVL.

The CDR3 nucleotides are TGTGCCAGTAGTCAGACCCCGGGACTAGCGGGAGAGACCCAGTACTTC. Its protein product is CASSQTPGLAGETQYF. The chain uses TRBV19 and TRBJ2-5, with 12 bases lining up with TRBD2. CDR1 and CDR2 from the germline V gene are LNHDA and SQIVND (reference sequence). This CDR3 has 16 amino acids. The trim removed 5 bases at V and 4 bases at J, leaving 8 bases unmatched. The full variable domain, its missing parts supplied by reference TRBV19 and TRBJ2-5, is DGGITQSPKYLFRKEGQNVTLSCEQNLNHDAMYWYRQDPGQGLRLIYYSQIVNDFQKGDIAEGYSVSREKKESFPLTVTSAQKNPTAFYLCASSQTPGLAGETQYFGPGTRLLVL.

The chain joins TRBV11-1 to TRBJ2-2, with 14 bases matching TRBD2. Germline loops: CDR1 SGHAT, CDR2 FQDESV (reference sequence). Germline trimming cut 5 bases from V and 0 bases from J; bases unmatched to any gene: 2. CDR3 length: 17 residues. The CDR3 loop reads CASSRTSGRTNTGELFF. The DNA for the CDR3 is TGTGCCAGCAGCCGGACTAGCGGGAGGACGAACACCGGGGAGCTGTTTTTT.

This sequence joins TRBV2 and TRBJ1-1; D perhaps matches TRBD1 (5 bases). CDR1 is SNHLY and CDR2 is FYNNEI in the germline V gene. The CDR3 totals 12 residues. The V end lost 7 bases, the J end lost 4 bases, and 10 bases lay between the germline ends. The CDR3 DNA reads TGTGCCAGCATGAGGGGAGGCACTGAAGCTTTCTTT. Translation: CASMRGGTEAFF.